Each of the 15 T cell receptor beta chains below was sequenced from the same sample in a study of regulatory dendritic cells for organ transplantation. Data came from immunoSEQ multiplex PCR; TCRdb stores just in-frame clones and leaves some out. The repertoire has some 29,000 clones, about three quarters of them found once; the top ten carry around 2.2%. Sequenced input: memory CD4+ T cells from blood. Subset here: CD45RO+ memory T cells. The source of these receptors is a human donor in good health.

This chain uses TRBV21-1 with TRBJ1-1. TRBV21-1 is reported as a pseudogene. The CDR3 consists of 16 residues. For the CDR3, the DNA is TGTGCCAGCAGCAAAAGGGAAGGAGCCGGGAACACTGAAGCTTTCTTT. Translated, it gives CASSKREGAGNTEAFF.

The J gene is TRBJ1-2, the V gene TRBV4-2; a weak D match, TRBD1 (6 bases). Germline V gene data show CDR1 as LGHNA and CDR2 as YNFKEQ. This CDR3 contains 14 residues. The ends were cut back, 0 bases at V and 2 bases at J, with 7 bases in the middle. CDR3 sequence: CASSQEDRNYGYTF. CDR3 bases: TGTGCCAGCAGCCAAGAGGACAGAAACTATGGCTACACCTTC.

Here the CDR3 DNA reads TGTGCCAGCGTCTTCGGAAATGAAAAACTGTTTTTT. Residues: CASVFGNEKLFF. The genes are TRBV2 and TRBJ1-4; D remains unclear. V lost 8 bases to trimming and J lost 5 bases, with 9 bases between them. The CDR3 consists of 12 residues. The germline V gene encodes CDR1 SNHLY and CDR2 FYNNEI.

The gene calls are TRBV18 and TRBJ2-3, with 8 bases aligning to TRBD1. Per the germline V gene, CDR1 is KGHSH and CDR2 is LQKENI. V dropped 5 bases and J dropped 0; count of bases not matched to a gene: 4. This CDR3 is built from 15 residues. CDR3 region: CASSSRQGSTDTQYF. CDR3 in DNA: TGTGCCAGCTCATCAAGACAGGGGAGCACAGATACGCAGTATTTT. The whole variable domain, filled in from reference TRBV18 and TRBJ2-3, reads NAGVMQNPRHLVRRRGQEARLRCSPMKGHSHVYWYRQLPEEGLKFMVYLQKENIIDESGMPKERFSAEFPKEGPSILRIQQVVRGDSAAYFCASSSRQGSTDTQYFGPGTRLTVL.

This clone was picked up a small number of times. CDR3 nucleotides: TGTGCCAGCAGTGAAGCGCCACGAGGCAGGATCGACCAGCCCCAGCATTTT. It codes for CASSEAPRGRIDQPQHF. This chain uses TRBV6-1 with TRBJ1-5; D is unclear. The V gene lost 0 bases and the J gene lost 7 bases, with 19 bases spanning the gap. From germline, CDR1 is MNHNS and CDR2 SASEGT. This CDR3 has 17 amino acids.

CDR3 loop: CASSLLAGANTGELFF. CDR3 DNA sequence: TGTGCCAGCAGCTTATTAGCGGGAGCGAACACCGGGGAGCTGTTTTTT. The chain recombines TRBV11-3 with TRBJ2-2; TRBD2 matches at 9 bases. Looked up from germline, CDR1 is SGHNT and CDR2 is YENEEA. With 2 bases clipped from V and 0 bases from J, the junction kept 1 base outside the gene matches. The CDR3 runs to 16 residues.

V is TRBV7-8 and J is TRBJ2-7; the D gene is possibly TRBD2 (6 bases). Deletions cut 0 bases from V and 5 bases from J, with 8 bases between. The germline V gene has CDR1 SGHVS and CDR2 FQNEAQ. The CDR3 is 13 residues long. CDR3 amino acids: CASSLAGGDEQYF. CDR3 sequence (DNA): TGTGCCAGCAGCTTAGCGGGGGGTGACGAGCAGTACTTC. Filled out from reference TRBV7-8 and TRBJ2-7, the complete variable domain reads GAGVSQSPRYKVAKRGQDVALRCDPISGHVSLFWYQQALGQGPEFLTYFQNEAQLDKSGLPSDRFFAERPEGSVSTLKIQRTQQEDSAVYLCASSLAGGDEQYFGPGTRLTVT.

In this sample, this clone turned up a few times. The chain joins TRBV5-8 to TRBJ2-2, with 15 bases that match TRBD2. Trimming cost V 4 bases and J 7 bases; bases outside gene matches: 11. The CDR3 has 18 amino acids. The germline V gene has CDR1 SGHTS and CDR2 YDEGEE. For the CDR3, the DNA is TGTGCCAGCAGCAGGAGCGGACTAGCGGGAGGGGCCGTCGGGGAGCTGTTTTTT. Its protein is CASSRSGLAGGAVGELFF.

This clone was seen once. V usage is TRBV11-2 and J usage is TRBJ2-7; either TRBD1 or TRBD2 may supply D (6 bases each). Germline V CDR1 and CDR2: SGHAT, FQNNGV. This CDR3 has 14 residues. V was cut by 7 bases and J by 4 bases, with 17 bases left in between. Here the CDR3 DNA reads TGTGCCAGCACCGCCGTCGGGGGCTCTTACGAGCAGTACTTC. It is translated as CASTAVGGSYEQYF.

The rearrangement uses TRBV5-1 and TRBJ2-7; TRBD2 matches 7 bases. V gave up 4 bases and J gave up 5 bases; unmatched junction bases: 9. The CDR3 is 14 residues long. In germline, CDR1 is SGHRS, CDR2 YFSETQ. The CDR3 region is CASSPSGILHEQYF. In DNA, the CDR3 is TGCGCCAGCAGCCCCAGCGGGATTCTCCACGAGCAGTACTTC.

Here the CDR3 reads CSVRVSNQPQHF. The CDR3, as DNA: TGCAGCGTCCGGGTTAGCAATCAGCCCCAGCATTTT. This chain uses TRBV29-1 with TRBJ1-5; no clear D gene. The CDR3 sequence is 12 residues long. Per the germline V gene, CDR1 is SQVTM and CDR2 is ANQGSEA. Trimming removed 6 bases at V and 0 bases at J, with 6 bases between.

V usage is TRBV28 and J usage is TRBJ2-7, with TRBD1 matching 10 bases. With V trimmed by 6 bases and J by 3 bases, 8 bases remained unmatched. The germline gives CDR1 MDHEN, CDR2 SYDVKM. This CDR3 comprises 15 residues. As DNA, the CDR3 is TGTGCCAGCAGGGGGACAGGGGACGGCGGCTACGAGCAGTACTTC. Translation gives CASRGTGDGGYEQYF.

The chain's CDR3 is CASSQGADHSGNTIYF. The DNA of the CDR3 is TGCGCCAGCAGCCAAGGGGCGGATCACTCTGGAAACACCATATATTTT. This chain connects TRBV4-3 to TRBJ1-3; D gene ambiguous. Trimming removed 1 base at V and 0 bases at J, with 10 bases between. Germline V gives CDR1 LGHNA, CDR2 YSLEER. The CDR3 runs to 16 residues.

CDR3 sequence reads: CASSYTGKAEAFF. In nucleotides, the CDR3 is TGTGCCAGCAGCTACACAGGGAAAGCTGAAGCTTTCTTT. The chain has TRBV11-1 and TRBJ1-1, with D perhaps matching TRBD1 (6 bases). The CDR3 runs 13 residues. Trimming pared 4 bases from V and 6 bases from J, leaving 12 bases between. CDR1 and CDR2 (germline): SGHAT, FQDESV (reference sequence).

CDR3 residues: CASSTRQGHQPQHF. The CDR3 region has the DNA TGTGCCAGTAGTACCCGACAGGGTCATCAGCCCCAGCATTTT. The V gene is TRBV19, the J gene TRBJ1-5, with 7 bases matching TRBD1. Germline loops: CDR1 LNHDA, CDR2 SQIVND (reference sequence). Germline trimming cut 4 bases from V and 5 bases from J; bases unmatched to any gene: 5. This CDR3 contains 14 residues.